The 9 T cell receptor beta chains below were found in one sample sequenced in a study of blood T cells in healthy people across ages. With a J-beta primer mix and a sample-barcoded 5' primer, a second PCR ran 7 to 11 cycles. TCRdb itself ran the 5' RACE reads through MiXCR, one entry per CDR3 protein. The table records roughly 1.7 million distinct CDR3 sequences, around 36% of them present only once. Sequencing was performed on blood. These receptors were collected from a woman in her thirties in good health.

The chain recombines TRBV6-5 with TRBJ2-1, with TRBD2 identical over 14 bases. Losses at the gene ends were 6 bases for V and 9 bases for J; bases not matched to a gene: 7. The CDR3 spans 15 residues. Germline CDR1 reads MNHEY; CDR2 reads SVGAGI. The chain's CDR3 is CASSRLAGGPTEQFF. CDR3 sequence (DNA): TGTGCCAGCAGCCGACTAGCGGGAGGGCCCACTGAGCAGTTCTTC.

This sequence joins TRBV29-1 and TRBJ1-2; D gene ambiguous. CDR1 SQVTM and CDR2 ANQGSEA come from the germline V gene. Trimming removed 3 bases from V and 7 bases from J, with 9 bases in between. CDR3 length: 11 residues. CDR3 bases: TGCAGCGTTGAGGGGAAGTCTGGCTACACCTTC. It encodes CSVEGKSGYTF.

In its sample, this clonotype was seen many times. The rearrangement joins TRBV29-1 to TRBJ2-1; TRBD2 matches 9 bases. The CDR3 has 13 residues. Trimming removed 6 bases from V and 4 bases from J; junction bases left unmatched: 4. CDR1 SQVTM and CDR2 ANQGSEA come from the germline V gene. The DNA of the CDR3 is TGCAGCGTGGCTAGCGGGGTTTACAATGAGCAGTTCTTC. Protein product: CSVASGVYNEQFF.

CDR3 protein: CASSQEGTGSITEAFF. CDR3 coding DNA: TGCGCCAGCAGCCAAGAGGGGACAGGGTCGATCACTGAAGCTTTCTTT. The rearrangement joins TRBV4-1 to TRBJ1-1; 9 bases are shared with TRBD1. The germline gives CDR1 MGHRA, CDR2 YSYEKL. Unmatched junction bases numbered 6, after V lost 0 bases and J lost 4 bases. There are 16 residues in the CDR3.

The chain recombines TRBV6-1 with TRBJ1-2, with TRBD1 matching 7 bases. The V and J ends lost 4 bases and 8 bases, in that order; junction bases with no gene match: 13. The V gene's germline CDR1 is MNHNS and CDR2 SASEGT. The CDR3 is 15 residues long. The CDR3 region has the DNA TGTGCCAGCAGTGTGGGGCCCGGGACAGCTAGCGGCTACACCTTC. Protein sequence: CASSVGPGTASGYTF.

The chain links TRBV20-1 to TRBJ2-5; possible D gene TRBD2, 6 bases. The CDR3 is made up of 15 amino acids. The germline gives CDR1 DFQATT, CDR2 SNEGSKA (reference sequence). Trimming pared 0 bases from V and 4 bases from J, leaving 15 bases between. CDR3 loop: CSAREGTGVGETQYF. The CDR3, as DNA: TGCAGTGCTAGAGAAGGCACGGGAGTGGGAGAGACCCAGTACTTC.

This chain uses TRBV20-1 with TRBJ1-4; 7 bases align to TRBD1. This CDR3 region has 15 residues. V was pared by 1 base and J by 11 bases, with 13 bases of the junction left unmatched. The germline V gene encodes CDR1 DFQATT and CDR2 SNEGSKA (reference sequence). The CDR3 coding sequence is TGCAGTGCTAGAGCACCCGCAGCAGAACAGGGGAAACTGTTTTTT. Translating gives CSARAPAAEQGKLFF.

The chain has TRBV5-5 and TRBJ2-2; TRBD2 matches 13 bases. Germline loops: CDR1 SGHKS, CDR2 YYEKEE (reference sequence). V lost 10 bases and J lost 4; bases outside the gene matches: 19. The CDR3 has 19 residues. In nucleotides, the CDR3 is TGTGCCTGTAGCCCCCTAGGACTAGCGGGAGTTTCAGGCACCGGGGAGCTGTTTTTT. Translating it yields CACSPLGLAGVSGTGELFF.

A few counts support this clonotype. This sequence joins TRBV12-3 or TRBV12-4 and TRBJ1-2, with D possibly matching TRBD1 (5 bases). Deletions cut 0 bases from V and 8 bases from J, with 13 bases between. This CDR3 region has 14 residues. The CDR3 sequence is CASSLARGTGGYTF. In nucleotides, the CDR3 is TGTGCCAGCAGTTTAGCAAGAGGGACTGGCGGCTACACCTTC.